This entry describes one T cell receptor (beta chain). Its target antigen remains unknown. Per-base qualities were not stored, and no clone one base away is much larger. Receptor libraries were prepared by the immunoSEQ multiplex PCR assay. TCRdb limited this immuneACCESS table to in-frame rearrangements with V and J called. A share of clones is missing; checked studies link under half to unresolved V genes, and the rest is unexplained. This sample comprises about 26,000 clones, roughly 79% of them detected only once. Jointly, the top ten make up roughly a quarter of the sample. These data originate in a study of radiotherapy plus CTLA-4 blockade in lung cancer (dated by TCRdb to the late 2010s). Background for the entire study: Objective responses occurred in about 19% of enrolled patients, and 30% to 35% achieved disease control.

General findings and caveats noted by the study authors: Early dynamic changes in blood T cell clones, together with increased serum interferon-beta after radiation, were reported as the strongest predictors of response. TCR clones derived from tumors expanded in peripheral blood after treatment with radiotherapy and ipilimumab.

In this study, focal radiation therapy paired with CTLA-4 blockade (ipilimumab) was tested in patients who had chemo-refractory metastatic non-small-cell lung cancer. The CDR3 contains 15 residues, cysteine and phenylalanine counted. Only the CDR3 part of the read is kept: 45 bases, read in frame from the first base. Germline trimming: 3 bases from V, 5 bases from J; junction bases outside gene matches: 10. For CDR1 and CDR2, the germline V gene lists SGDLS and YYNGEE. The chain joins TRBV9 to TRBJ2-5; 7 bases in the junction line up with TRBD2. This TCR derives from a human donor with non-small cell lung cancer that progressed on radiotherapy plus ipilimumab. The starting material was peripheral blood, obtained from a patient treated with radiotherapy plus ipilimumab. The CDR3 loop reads CASSEREREGETQYF. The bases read TGTGCCAGCAGCGAGCGAGAGCGGGAAGGGGAGACCCAGTACTTC.